A selection of T cell receptor beta chains follows, all from one sample in a study of blood T cell repertoires in COVID-19. Produced via immunoSEQ multiplex PCR; TCRdb's table is partial and in-frame only. The sample carries some 410,000 clones, roughly 90% recorded once. Material: PBMCs or T cells enriched from blood (not recorded which). The origin of the receptors is a woman aged 25 to 39 with acute COVID-19. CDR3s include the opening cysteine and the closing phenylalanine or tryptophan. The D gene is left open where the match is weak. Rows give clone size only sometimes, using once, few, many, or a class for an expanded clone.

clone_size: .
d_call: .
v_call: TRBV4-1
j_call: TRBJ2-1
cdr3_nt: TGCGCCAGCAGCCAAGACCCGGGGTTAGCCTACAATGAGCAGTTCTTC
cdr3_aa: CASSQDPGLAYNEQFF

clone_size: .
d_call: .
v_call: TRBV19
j_call: TRBJ2-1
cdr3_nt: TGTGCCAGTAGTAAATACAGGGATGTCTACAATGAGCAGTTCTTC
cdr3_aa: CASSKYRDVYNEQFF

clone_size: .
d_call: .
v_call: TRBV7-3
j_call: TRBJ1-4
cdr3_nt: TGTGCCAGGACACAGGGACTGTTTTTT
cdr3_aa: CARTQGLFF

clone_size: .
d_call: .
v_call: TRBV10-3
j_call: TRBJ1-1
cdr3_nt: TGTGCCATCAGAACAGGGCCGAACACTGAAGCTTTCTTT
cdr3_aa: CAIRTGPNTEAFF

clone_size: few
d_call: .
v_call: TRBV7-3
j_call: TRBJ1-6
cdr3_nt: TGTGCCAGCAGCCCTGAACCAGGCGTAAATTCACCCCTCCACTTT
cdr3_aa: CASSPEPGVNSPLHF

clone_size: .
d_call: .
v_call: TRBV3-1/TRBV3-2
j_call: TRBJ1-2
cdr3_nt: TGTGCCAGCAGCCAAGGACCGCCTAGTGGCTACACCTTC
cdr3_aa: CASSQGPPSGYTF

clone_size: .
d_call: .
v_call: TRBV7-3
j_call: TRBJ2-2
cdr3_nt: TGTGCCAGCAGCTTACAGGGGAGAAGTGTTTCGGGGGAGCTGTTTTTT
cdr3_aa: CASSLQGRSVSGELFF

clone_size: .
d_call: TRBD2
v_call: TRBV10-2
j_call: TRBJ2-7
cdr3_nt: TGCGCCAGCTCCCGGGCCGGGGGGGTTTACGAGCAGTACTTC
cdr3_aa: CASSRAGGVYEQYF

clone_size: .
d_call: .
v_call: TRBV24-1
j_call: TRBJ1-1
cdr3_nt: TGTGCCACCAGTGGCGGGATGAACACTGAAGCTTTCTTT
cdr3_aa: CATSGGMNTEAFF

clone_size: .
d_call: TRBD1
v_call: TRBV4-2
j_call: TRBJ1-1
cdr3_nt: TGTGCCAGCAGCCAAGTGTCCACAGGGGGTGACACTGAAGCTTTCTTT
cdr3_aa: CASSQVSTGGDTEAFF

clone_size: .
d_call: TRBD1
v_call: TRBV28
j_call: TRBJ1-5
cdr3_nt: TGTGCCAGCAGCCTAGGGGGCCTCCGGCGACAGCCCCAGCATTTT
cdr3_aa: CASSLGGLRRQPQHF